One sample yielded the 29 T cell receptor beta chains listed below, sequenced in a study of cytomegalovirus exposure and HLA in healthy donors. Measured with immunoSEQ multiplex PCR; TCRdb has only the in-frame clones, and not every one. The sample has about 86,000 clones, around 92% seen once; the top ten hold approximately 0.7%. Sequencing was carried out using PBMCs. The receptors originated from a man younger than 35 in good health and CMV-seronegative.

This sequence joins TRBV9 and TRBJ1-1; 10 bases are shared with TRBD1. Germline assignment: CDR1 SGDLS and CDR2 YYNGEE. Trimming removed 2 bases from V and 6 bases from J; junction bases left unmatched: 1. There are 13 residues in the CDR3. CDR3 DNA: TGTGCCAGCAGCGTCGACAGGGGGCCTGAAGCTTTCTTT. Encoded protein: CASSVDRGPEAFF.

This clone was found once. DNA for the CDR3: TGTGCCAGCAGCCCCCAACTCGGACAGGGGAACTATGGCTACACCTTC. It specifies CASSPQLGQGNYGYTF. The chain uses TRBV5-4 and TRBJ1-2, with 9 bases that match TRBD1. V dropped 4 bases and J dropped 2; count of bases not matched to a gene: 9. Germline V gene sequence: CDR1 SGHNT, CDR2 YYREEE (reference sequence). The CDR3 contains 16 residues.

The chain employs TRBV5-1 and TRBJ1-4; TRBD1 might be the D (6 bases). With 8 bases removed from V and 3 bases from J, the gap between germline ends came to 14 bases. Germline-derived CDR1 and CDR2 are SGHRS and YFSETQ. The CDR3 runs to 14 residues. The CDR3: CASNREGANEKLFF. The DNA for the CDR3 is TGCGCCAGTAACAGGGAAGGGGCTAATGAAAAACTGTTTTTT.

Regarding this clone: The junction and the germline gene differ at one end; a read error may be behind it. The gene calls are TRBV7-7 and TRBJ2-3; the match to TRBD2 covers 7 bases. From germline, CDR1 is SSHAT and CDR2 FNYEAQ (reference sequence). The CDR3 covers 16 residues. CDR3: CASSLGGSTSTDTQYF. Written as DNA, the CDR3 is TGTGCTAGCAGCTTGGGAGGGTCAACTAGCACAGATACGCAGTATTTT.

The gene calls are TRBV19 and TRBJ2-2, with D perhaps matching TRBD2 (6 bases). This CDR3 is 14 amino acids long. The germline V gene encodes CDR1 LNHDA and CDR2 SQIVND (reference sequence). V dropped 5 bases and J dropped 10 bases, with 17 bases sitting between them. CDR3 residues: CASSSGGAIEELFF. The CDR3 nucleotides are TGTGCCAGTAGTTCCGGAGGGGCCATAGAGGAGCTGTTTTTT.

This rearrangement joins TRBV2 to TRBJ1-2, with a tentative D call TRBD1 (5 bases). The CDR3 loop spans 13 amino acids. The V and J ends lost 3 bases and 6 bases respectively, with 11 bases between them. The germline V gene encodes CDR1 SNHLY and CDR2 FYNNEI. The CDR3 DNA sequence: TGTGCCAGCAGTGACCAGGGTTCGGATGGCTACACCTTC. Encoded protein: CASSDQGSDGYTF.

This rearrangement joins TRBV2 to TRBJ1-2, with D possibly matching TRBD1 (6 bases). This CDR3 contains 12 residues. V was cut by 2 bases and J by 5 bases, with 6 bases left in between. Germline V CDR1 and CDR2: SNHLY, FYNNEI. The CDR3: CASSERGYGYTF. In DNA, the CDR3 is TGTGCCAGCAGTGAAAGGGGGTATGGCTACACCTTC.

The chain couples TRBV4-1 to TRBJ2-1; D is perhaps TRBD1 (6 bases). The CDR3 has 15 amino acids. Germline loops: CDR1 MGHRA, CDR2 YSYEKL. With 0 bases removed from V and 9 bases from J, the gap between germline ends came to 15 bases. CDR3 amino acids: CASSQEQGIGAEQFF. CDR3 sequence (DNA): TGCGCCAGCAGCCAAGAACAGGGCATAGGGGCTGAGCAGTTCTTC.

The V call is TRBV7-9, the J call TRBJ2-7; 7 bases align to TRBD2. The CDR3 totals 14 residues. CDR1 and CDR2 from the germline V gene are SEHNR and FQNEAQ (reference sequence). V shed 5 bases and J 0 bases; nucleotides not matched to a gene: 4. The CDR3 DNA sequence: TGTGCCAGCAGCCGGGGGGACCTCTCCTACGAGCAGTACTTC. It yields the protein CASSRGDLSYEQYF. The full variable domain, rest sourced from reference TRBV7-9 and TRBJ2-7, is DTGVSQNPRHKITKRGQNVTFRCDPISEHNRLYWYRQTLGQGPEFLTYFQNEAQLEKSRLLSDRFSAERPKGSFSTLEIQRTEQGDSAMYLCASSRGDLSYEQYFGPGTRLTVT.

The rearrangement joins TRBV27 to TRBJ2-3; D remains unclear. CDR3 length: 13 residues. Deletions cut 6 bases from V and 1 base from J, with 8 bases between. Per germline, CDR1 MNHEY and CDR2 SMNVEV (reference sequence). CDR3 sequence reads: CASRLRGTDTQYF. Written as DNA, the CDR3 is TGTGCCAGCAGACTCCGTGGCACAGATACGCAGTATTTT.

The chain uses TRBV25-1 and TRBJ1-2, with D tentatively TRBD1 (6 bases). CDR1 is MGHDK, CDR2 SYGVNS, per germline. This CDR3 is 14 amino acids long. V lost 3 bases and J lost 7, with 15 bases in between. The CDR3 nucleotides read TGTGCCAGCAGTGATCGGGGGGCGCGGGCTGGCTACACCTTC. It yields the protein CASSDRGARAGYTF.

The chain employs TRBV27 and TRBJ2-7, with 12 bases aligning to TRBD2. CDR1 is MNHEY, CDR2 SMNVEV, per germline (reference sequence). The CDR3 has 18 residues. Trimming took 0 bases from V and 3 from J; bases not matched to a gene: 9. CDR3: CASSLSLASGRAFYEQYF. CDR3 coding DNA: TGTGCCAGCAGTTTATCGCTTGCTAGCGGGAGGGCCTTCTACGAGCAGTACTTC.

The CDR3 region has the DNA TGCGCCAGCTTCAACCCCGTCCACAGGGATCGGGTATCTTATATGGGTAATGGCTACACCTTC. Translation gives CASFNPVHRDRVSYMGNGYTF. The chain employs TRBV10-1 and TRBJ1-2; tentative D call: TRBD1 (6 bases). Germline CDR1 is WNHNN and CDR2 is SYGVQD (reference sequence). V lost 8 bases to trimming and J lost 6 bases, with 40 bases between them. The CDR3 totals 21 residues.

The J gene is TRBJ2-7, the V gene TRBV6-5; no clear D. V was trimmed by 5 bases and J by 2 bases, leaving 16 bases between them. Germline assignment: CDR1 MNHEY and CDR2 SVGAGI. This CDR3 is built from 15 residues. The DNA for the CDR3 is TGTGCCAGCAGTCCACAGACCCGACCAACCTACGAGCAGTACTTC. It encodes CASSPQTRPTYEQYF.

CDR3 sequence (DNA): TGCGCCAGCAGCTCAGGACAGGGCGACAGCGGAAAACTGTTTTTT. This gives the protein CASSSGQGDSGKLFF. The chain links TRBV5-1 to TRBJ1-4; 8 bases fit TRBD1. This CDR3 has 15 amino acids. Looked up from germline, CDR1 is SGHRS and CDR2 is YFSETQ. After removal of 3 bases from V and 10 bases from J, the junction contained 11 bases not matched to a gene. Using reference TRBV5-1 and TRBJ1-4 for the parts outside the CDR3, the full variable domain is KAGVTQTPRYLIKTRGQQVTLSCSPISGHRSVSWYQQTPGQGLQFLFEYFSETQRNKGNFPGRFSGRQFSNSRSEMNVSTLELGDSALYLCASSSGQGDSGKLFFGSGTQLSVL.

The chain carries TRBV4-1 and TRBJ2-3; a possible D gene is TRBD2 (5 bases). V was trimmed by 3 bases and J by 0 bases, leaving 13 bases between them. Per germline, CDR1 MGHRA and CDR2 YSYEKL. The CDR3 is made up of 16 amino acids. The CDR3 bases are TGCGCCAGCAGCCACCAGGACTTAATTAGCACAGATACGCAGTATTTT. It translates to CASSHQDLISTDTQYF.

The chain has TRBV30 and TRBJ1-5; no definite D call. The CDR3 spans 16 residues. Trimming removed 1 base at V and 4 bases at J, with 17 bases between. Germline loops: CDR1 GTSNPN, CDR2 SVGIG (reference sequence). CDR3 protein: CAWSEKFRSLNQPQHF. The CDR3 coding sequence is TGTGCCTGGAGTGAGAAATTCAGGTCTTTAAATCAGCCCCAGCATTTT.

This chain uses TRBV11-2 with TRBJ2-3; TRBD2 agrees at 14 bases. There are 17 residues in the CDR3. After removal of 3 bases from V and 6 bases from J, the junction contained 8 bases not matched to a gene. CDR1 SGHAT and CDR2 FQNNGV come from the germline V gene. CDR3 region: CASSLGTSGGGWDTQYF. The DNA of the CDR3 is TGTGCCAGCAGCTTGGGGACTAGCGGGGGAGGGTGGGATACGCAGTATTTT.

This sequence joins TRBV12-5 and TRBJ1-1; 7 nucleotides line up with TRBD1. The CDR3 consists of 16 residues. Germline V CDR1 and CDR2: LGHNT, FRNRAP. Trimming removed 2 bases from V and 5 bases from J; junction bases left unmatched: 11. The CDR3 sequence is CASGLTPGGRGTEAFF. CDR3 coding DNA: TGTGCTAGTGGTTTGACCCCAGGGGGTCGGGGAACTGAAGCTTTCTTT. Variable domain in full (rest from reference TRBV12-5 and TRBJ1-1): DARVTQTPRHKVTEMGQEVTMRCQPILGHNTVFWYRQTMMQGLELLAYFRNRAPLDDSGMPKDRFSAEMPDATLATLKIQPSEPRDSAVYFCASGLTPGGRGTEAFFGQGTRLTVV.

The CDR3 DNA reads TGTGCCAGCAGCGGAGGGTCCGGGCAGTATTTT. It specifies CASSGGSGQYF. The chain joins TRBV2 to TRBJ2-3; D may be TRBD2 (6 bases). V lost 6 bases to trimming and J lost 11 bases, with 12 bases between them. Looked up from germline, CDR1 is SNHLY and CDR2 is FYNNEI. This CDR3 is built from 11 residues.

The CDR3 spells CASSEWDKGYEQYF. CDR3 DNA sequence: TGCGCCAGCAGTGAGTGGGACAAAGGCTACGAGCAGTACTTC. The chain combines TRBV10-2 with TRBJ2-7; D perhaps matches TRBD1 (6 bases). CDR3 length: 14 amino acids. With 1 base removed from V and 3 bases from J, the gap between germline ends came to 10 bases. Germline values: CDR1 WSHSY, CDR2 SAAADI.

The J gene is TRBJ2-1, the V gene TRBV2; D may be TRBD1 (5 bases). The CDR3 length is 14 residues. Trimming took off 2 bases at V and 1 base at J, with 6 bases between the two ends. CDR1 and CDR2 from the germline V gene are SNHLY and FYNNEI. The CDR3 DNA sequence: TGTGCCAGCAGTGAACAGGGATCCTACAATGAGCAGTTCTTC. Its translation: CASSEQGSYNEQFF.

The chain links TRBV30 to TRBJ2-2, with TRBD1 matching 7 bases. The length of the CDR3 is 15 residues. J gave up 2 bases and V 3 bases, and 6 bases lay outside the gene matches. Germline CDR1 is GTSNPN and CDR2 is SVGIG (reference sequence). CDR3 residues: CAWRHRDRNTGELFF. CDR3 sequence (DNA): TGTGCCTGGAGACACCGGGACAGAAACACCGGGGAGCTGTTTTTT.

The rearrangement uses TRBV4-3 and TRBJ1-2; TRBD1 agrees at 8 bases. The CDR3 extends over 16 amino acids. Unmatched junction bases numbered 14, after V lost 5 bases and J lost 6 bases. Germline-derived CDR1 and CDR2 are LGHNA and YSLEER. The CDR3 nucleotides are TGCGCCAGCAGCTTTACAGGGACAGGAGGGGCGGATGGCTACACCTTC. This translates into CASSFTGTGGADGYTF.

The gene calls are TRBV29-1 and TRBJ1-1; D gene ambiguous. Germline-derived CDR1 and CDR2 are SQVTM and ANQGSEA. V lost 7 bases and J 1 base, leaving 7 bases between the germline ends. The CDR3 contains 11 residues. This chain's CDR3 is CSESGNTEAFF. The CDR3 nucleotides are TGCAGCGAGTCAGGGAACACTGAAGCTTTCTTT.

The chain employs TRBV5-4 and TRBJ1-1, with 7 nucleotides matching TRBD1. The trim removed 4 bases at V and 1 base at J, leaving 7 bases unmatched. CDR3 size: 15 residues. Germline CDR1 and CDR2: SGHNT and YYREEE (reference sequence). CDR3 sequence (DNA): TGTGCCAGCAGCCCATCGGGACAGCCGAACACTGAAGCTTTCTTT. Translating it yields CASSPSGQPNTEAFF.

The rearrangement joins TRBV5-1 to TRBJ1-1, with D hard to call. Trimming left V 0 bases short and J 7 bases short, with 10 bases between. The CDR3 has 13 residues. Germline V gene lookup returns CDR1 SGHRS and CDR2 YFSETQ. CDR3 sequence: CASSLESVGEAFF. Here the CDR3 DNA reads TGCGCCAGCAGCTTGGAGTCGGTTGGTGAAGCTTTCTTT.

The chain combines TRBV18 with TRBJ1-4; D may be TRBD1 (6 bases). The CDR3 totals 13 residues. The V and J ends lost 3 bases and 5 bases respectively, with 7 bases between them. Germline lookup yields CDR1 KGHSH and CDR2 LQKENI. The CDR3 protein is CASSPDRNEKLFF. The CDR3 DNA sequence: TGTGCCAGCTCACCGGACAGAAATGAAAAACTGTTTTTT.

The rearrangement links TRBV5-6 to TRBJ2-5, with D perhaps matching TRBD1 (6 bases). Germline lookup yields CDR1 SGHDT and CDR2 YYEEEE. Trimming took off 1 base at V and 4 bases at J, with 8 bases between the two ends. This CDR3 has 13 amino acids. CDR3 nucleotides: TGTGCCAGCAGCTTGCGAGGGGGAGAGACCCAGTACTTC. This codes for CASSLRGGETQYF.